A selection of T cell receptor beta chains follows, all from one sample in a study of cytomegalovirus exposure and HLA in healthy donors. The method was immunoSEQ multiplex PCR; TCRdb's version includes in-frame clones alone and lacks a portion of them. The sample has roughly 190,000 clones; about four fifths are singletons. The sequenced sample consisted of PBMCs. The receptors were gathered from a man aged 35 to 55 in good health and CMV-seropositive. Both conserved end residues are part of each CDR3. Fields, in order: clone size, V gene, D gene, J gene, CDR3 DNA, CDR3 protein. The D gene is left open where the match is weak. Rows give clone size only sometimes, using once, few, many, or a class for an expanded clone.

abundance: .
v_gene: TRBV11-3
d_gene: .
j_gene: TRBJ2-7
CDR3nt: TGTGCCAGCAGCTCAAGCGCGACCTACGAGCAGTACTTC
CDR3aa: CASSSSATYEQYF

abundance: .
v_gene: TRBV30
d_gene: .
j_gene: TRBJ2-2
CDR3nt: TGTGCCTGGACCCGAGGGGGTTTGACCGGGGAGCTGTTTTTT
CDR3aa: CAWTRGGLTGELFF

abundance: .
v_gene: TRBV7-2
d_gene: .
j_gene: TRBJ1-1
CDR3nt: TGTGCCAGCAGCTTAGTTGCAGGGTACACTGAAGCTTTCTTT
CDR3aa: CASSLVAGYTEAFF

abundance: few
v_gene: TRBV27
d_gene: .
j_gene: TRBJ2-7
CDR3nt: TGTGCCAGCAGTTTAAACGGGGGACTCCGCTACGAGCAGTACTTC
CDR3aa: CASSLNGGLRYEQYF

abundance: .
v_gene: TRBV27
d_gene: .
j_gene: TRBJ1-1
CDR3nt: TGTGCCAGCAGTTTAAGAGGCCTGGGACAAGCCAACACTGAAGCTTTCTTT
CDR3aa: CASSLRGLGQANTEAFF

abundance: .
v_gene: TRBV11-2
d_gene: .
j_gene: TRBJ1-1
CDR3nt: TGTGCCAGCAGATCCGAGGGAATCCGAAAGAACACTGAAGCTTTCTTT
CDR3aa: CASRSEGIRKNTEAFF

abundance: .
v_gene: TRBV19
d_gene: .
j_gene: TRBJ2-3
CDR3nt: TGTGCCAGTAGTAGGATGGCGGGTATAACAGATACGCAGTATTTT
CDR3aa: CASSRMAGITDTQYF

abundance: .
v_gene: TRBV5-1
d_gene: TRBD2
j_gene: TRBJ2-5
CDR3nt: TGCGCCAGCAGCCCGACGACTAGCGGAGAGACCCAGTACTTC
CDR3aa: CASSPTTSGETQYF

abundance: .
v_gene: TRBV19
d_gene: .
j_gene: TRBJ2-1
CDR3nt: TGTGCCAGTAGACCTTCGGGGGATGAGCAGTTCTTC
CDR3aa: CASRPSGDEQFF

abundance: once
v_gene: TRBV27
d_gene: TRBD1
j_gene: TRBJ2-7
CDR3nt: TGTGCCAGCAGTTTAAGCCCGGACAGGGTGCGTTGGGGGATGGTGTACGAGCAGTACTTC
CDR3aa: CASSLSPDRVRWGMVYEQYF

abundance: .
v_gene: TRBV5-1
d_gene: .
j_gene: TRBJ2-2
CDR3nt: TGCGCCAGCAGCTTGACAGGTCAAGTTGCCGGGGAGCTGTTTTTT
CDR3aa: CASSLTGQVAGELFF

abundance: .
v_gene: TRBV5-1
d_gene: .
j_gene: TRBJ1-3
CDR3nt: TGCGCCAGCAGCCGTCGTGGTGACAGCTCTGGAAACACCATATATTTT
CDR3aa: CASSRRGDSSGNTIYF

abundance: .
v_gene: TRBV5-4
d_gene: .
j_gene: TRBJ1-1
CDR3nt: TGTGCCAGCAGCTTGGTTATGACAGCGAACACTGAAGCTTTCTTT
CDR3aa: CASSLVMTANTEAFF

abundance: .
v_gene: TRBV19
d_gene: .
j_gene: TRBJ2-3
CDR3nt: TGTGCCAGTAGTATTGGGGGGGCCGGCACAGATACGCAGTATTTT
CDR3aa: CASSIGGAGTDTQYF

abundance: few
v_gene: TRBV27
d_gene: TRBD2
j_gene: TRBJ2-1
CDR3nt: TGTGCCAGCAGTTTATTGGGAACCGGGACTAGCACGGATGAACAGTTCTTC
CDR3aa: CASSLLGTGTSTDEQFF

abundance: .
v_gene: TRBV6-6
d_gene: .
j_gene: TRBJ1-4
CDR3nt: TGTGCCAGCAGTAAGACAAGGTTGAATGAAAAACTGTTTTTT
CDR3aa: CASSKTRLNEKLFF

abundance: .
v_gene: TRBV4-2
d_gene: TRBD2
j_gene: TRBJ2-7
CDR3nt: TGTGCCAGCAGCCAAGACACTAGCGGGGGGCGTTACGAGCAGTACTTC
CDR3aa: CASSQDTSGGRYEQYF

abundance: .
v_gene: TRBV19
d_gene: TRBD1
j_gene: TRBJ1-2
CDR3nt: TGTGCCAGTAGTTTGAGCGGACAGGGTCCATACTATGGCTACACCTTC
CDR3aa: CASSLSGQGPYYGYTF

abundance: .
v_gene: TRBV6-5
d_gene: .
j_gene: TRBJ1-3
CDR3nt: TGTGCCAGCAGATTCGACAGGAACTCTGGAAACACCATATATTTT
CDR3aa: CASRFDRNSGNTIYF

abundance: .
v_gene: TRBV2
d_gene: TRBD1
j_gene: TRBJ1-4
CDR3nt: TGTGCCAGCTGCCGGGACAGGGGAGAAAAACTGTTTTTT
CDR3aa: CASCRDRGEKLFF

abundance: .
v_gene: TRBV5-1
d_gene: .
j_gene: TRBJ2-1
CDR3nt: TGCGCCAGCAGTCGAGACTCCTTGGCCAATGAGCAGTTCTTC
CDR3aa: CASSRDSLANEQFF

abundance: .
v_gene: TRBV19
d_gene: TRBD1
j_gene: TRBJ2-7
CDR3nt: TGTGCCAGTAGGGCGGAAGACAGGGGGGTCTACGAGCAGTACTTC
CDR3aa: CASRAEDRGVYEQYF

abundance: .
v_gene: TRBV2
d_gene: .
j_gene: TRBJ2-5
CDR3nt: TGTGCCAGCAGTGTCGGACCCAGCGGCGGGACCCAGTACTTC
CDR3aa: CASSVGPSGGTQYF

abundance: once
v_gene: TRBV6-1
d_gene: TRBD1
j_gene: TRBJ1-5
CDR3nt: TGTGCCACAACTCCGGGACAGGGTCCCAATCAGCCCCAGCATTTT
CDR3aa: CATTPGQGPNQPQHF

abundance: .
v_gene: TRBV6-6
d_gene: .
j_gene: TRBJ2-7
CDR3nt: TGTGCCAGCAGGGAGCCAGGGGCAACCTACGAGCAGTACTTC
CDR3aa: CASREPGATYEQYF

abundance: few
v_gene: TRBV2
d_gene: .
j_gene: TRBJ2-5
CDR3nt: TGTGCCAGCAGCCGAGGGGAGACCCAGTACTTC
CDR3aa: CASSRGETQYF

abundance: .
v_gene: TRBV4-1
d_gene: TRBD1
j_gene: TRBJ2-7
CDR3nt: TGCGCCAGCAGCGATAAAGTGGACAGGCTGTACGAGCAGTACTTC
CDR3aa: CASSDKVDRLYEQYF

abundance: .
v_gene: TRBV2
d_gene: TRBD1
j_gene: TRBJ1-6
CDR3nt: TGTGCCAGCAGTGAACTGGGACAGGCAAAGGCAGCCTATAATTCACCCCTCCACTTT
CDR3aa: CASSELGQAKAAYNSPLHF

abundance: .
v_gene: TRBV6-5
d_gene: TRBD1
j_gene: TRBJ2-7
CDR3nt: TGTGCCAGCAGGGACAGGGCAAGGAACGAGCAGTACTTC
CDR3aa: CASRDRARNEQYF

abundance: .
v_gene: TRBV11-2
d_gene: TRBD2
j_gene: TRBJ2-7
CDR3nt: TGTGCCAGCAGCTCGAGTAGGAGCGGGAGAGGTTACGAGCAGTACTTC
CDR3aa: CASSSSRSGRGYEQYF